What follows are 22 T cell receptor beta chains derived from one specimen sequenced in a study of T cell clonality in common variable immunodeficiency. General observations from the study: Common variable immunodeficiency TCR beta sequences reportedly had fewer deletions and N-nucleotide insertions.

Their antigens remain unidentified. Generated by immunoSEQ multiplex PCR, the TCRdb table keeps only in-frame clones and is missing some. The sample offers around 15,000 clones and no singletons, the top ten holding over 9.5%. The sample comprised peripheral blood mononuclear cells. Source of these receptors: a human donor with common variable immunodeficiency.

Only a few counts were recorded for this clone. The CDR3 extends 3 residues past the end of the read, so its final part is completed from the germline J gene. The chain has TRBV19 and TRBJ1-3; D is possibly TRBD1 (6 bases). The CDR3 has 17 amino acids. V lost 3 bases and J lost 0, with 15 bases in between. Germline-derived CDR1 and CDR2 are LNHDA and SQIVND (reference sequence). CDR3: CASSMKRTENSGNTIYF. CDR3 bases read: TGTGCCAGTAGTATGAAAAGGACAGAAAACTCTGGAAACACC.

Worth noting for this clone: The CDR3 end falls 3 residues outside the read, so it is completed with the germline J gene. The chain is built from TRBV7-3 and TRBJ2-2; 9 bases map to TRBD2. CDR3 length equals 15 residues. Germline CDR1 reads SGHTA; CDR2 reads FQGTGA. Trimming removed 0 bases from V and 6 bases from J; junction bases left unmatched: 2. CDR3 sequence: CASSLTSGRPGELFF. Incomplete CDR3 DNA: TGTGCCAGCAGCTTAACTAGCGGGAGACCCGGGGAG.

Details on this clone: The read terminates 3 residues before the CDR3 end, so the remaining end is supplied by the germline J gene. The rearrangement uses TRBV20-1 and TRBJ1-5; possibly TRBD1 for D (5 bases). CDR3 length: 12 residues. V lost 2 bases to trimming and J lost 7 bases, with 9 bases between them. Germline V gene lookup returns CDR1 DFQATT and CDR2 SNEGSKA (reference sequence). The CDR3 region is CSARQGAQPQHF. CDR3 DNA (partial): TGCAGTGCTAGACAGGGAGCGCAGCCC.

This clone was picked up a small number of times. The sequenced CDR3 bases are TGTGCCAGTAGTATAGCCCTCGGGGAAAAA. Translated: CASSIALGEK. In full, the CDR3 reads CASSIALGEKLFF. The rearrangement links TRBV19 to TRBJ1-4; D remains unclear. The CDR3 goes on 3 residues after the read ends, and that part is filled in from the germline J gene. Germline CDR1 is LNHDA and CDR2 is SQIVND (reference sequence). The V gene lost 1 base and the J gene lost 8 bases, with 8 bases spanning the gap. The CDR3 totals 13 residues.

This clone turned up a few times. The CDR3 end is not reached by the read, which stops 3 residues before it; the germline J gene fills it in. This rearrangement joins TRBV30 to TRBJ2-5; 9 bases match TRBD1. There are 14 residues in the CDR3. J gave up 6 bases and V 1 base, and 6 bases lay outside the gene matches. In germline, CDR1 is GTSNPN, CDR2 SVGIG (reference sequence). The DNA read from the CDR3 is TGTGCCTGGAGTGCTACAGGGGGCATCCAGACC. Its protein is CAWSATGGIQT. The complete CDR3 reads CAWSATGGIQTQYF.

This clone was observed a few times. The CDR3 extends 3 residues past the end of the read, so its final part is completed from the germline J gene. J is TRBJ1-6 and V is TRBV18; D not resolved. CDR1 is KGHSH and CDR2 is LQKENI in the germline V gene. The CDR3 spans 14 residues. V shed 3 bases and J shed 8 bases, with 11 bases lying between them. The CDR3 reads CASSPRGVDSPLHF. Incomplete CDR3 DNA: TGTGCCAGCTCACCTCGGGGAGTGGATTCACCC. Complete variable domain (other parts from reference TRBV18 and TRBJ1-6): NAGVMQNPRHLVRRRGQEARLRCSPMKGHSHVYWYRQLPEEGLKFMVYLQKENIIDESGMPKERFSAEFPKEGPSILRIQQVVRGDSAAYFCASSPRGVDSPLHFGNGTRLTVT.

This clone has just a few counts. The read finishes 3 residues shy of the CDR3 end, and the germline J gene is used to complete it. The rearrangement links TRBV7-6 to TRBJ1-3, with D possibly being TRBD1 (6 bases). This CDR3 is 16 amino acids long. The V end was cut by 3 bases, the J end by 0 bases, with 12 bases between. Germline CDR1 is SGHVS and CDR2 is FNYEAQ. The CDR3 reads CASSLGAPSSGNTIYF. The CDR3 bases that were read are TGTGCCAGCAGCTTGGGGGCCCCGAGCTCTGGAAACACC.

Points on this clone: The DNA ends 3 residues before the CDR3 does, and the rest of the CDR3 is filled in from the germline J gene. This chain connects TRBV19 to TRBJ2-5; 10 positions agree with TRBD2. CDR1 is LNHDA and CDR2 is SQIVND in the germline V gene (reference sequence). With V trimmed by 6 bases and J by 5 bases, 12 bases remained unmatched. The CDR3 loop spans 16 amino acids. CDR3 protein: CASSVAGGTLEETQYF. Incomplete CDR3 DNA: TGTGCCAGTAGCGTAGCGGGAGGCACCCTTGAGGAGACC.

To note about this clone: With the read ending 3 residues before the CDR3 end, the germline J gene is used to fill in that end. The V and J genes are TRBV7-9 and TRBJ2-5, with D unresolved. The germline V and J ends were trimmed by 10 bases and 5 bases, with 14 bases remaining between them. Germline values: CDR1 SEHNR, CDR2 FQNEAQ (reference sequence). This CDR3 is 12 amino acids long. The CDR3: CATWSPGETQYF. CDR3 bases read: TGTGCCACCTGGAGCCCCGGGGAGACC.

This clone was counted a few times. The read finishes 3 residues shy of the CDR3 end, and the germline J gene is used to complete it. The rearrangement links TRBV20-1 to TRBJ2-1; TRBD2 matches at 15 bases. After removal of 6 bases from V and 5 bases from J, the junction contained 5 bases not matched to a gene. Germline CDR1 DFQATT, CDR2 SNEGSKA (reference sequence). CDR3 length: 15 amino acids. Partial CDR3 DNA: TGCAGTGCGTGGACTAGCGGGAGGGCGAACAATGAG. It yields the protein CSAWTSGRANNE. The full CDR3 reads CSAWTSGRANNEQFF.

Comments on this clone: The sequenced fragment ends 3 residues before the CDR3 boundary, so the rest is inferred from the germline J gene. The chain employs TRBV19 and TRBJ1-1; tentative D call: TRBD1 (5 bases). Trimming left V 5 bases short and J 0 bases short, with 7 bases between. Germline loops: CDR1 LNHDA, CDR2 SQIVND (reference sequence). This CDR3 comprises 13 residues. Incomplete CDR3 DNA: TGTGCCAGTAGTCAACAGGTGAACACTGAA. Amino acid sequence: CASSQQVNTE. The entire CDR3 is CASSQQVNTEAFF.

This clone was detected ten times or more. The missing CDR3 end, 3 residues past where the read stops, is filled in from the germline J gene. The V call is TRBV30, the J call TRBJ1-3; no clear D gene. CDR1 and CDR2 (germline): GTSNPN, SVGIG (reference sequence). V lost 1 base and J 1 base, leaving 5 bases between the germline ends. The CDR3 length is 13 residues. CDR3 loop: CAWSGASGNTIYF. The CDR3 DNA, read in part, is TGTGCCTGGAGTGGGGCGTCTGGAAACACC.

Within the sample, this clone is medium-sized. Coverage ceases 3 residues before the CDR3 finishes, and the germline J gene fills in the end. At the DNA level, this CDR3 is encoded by other sequences in the same sample as well. The chain uses TRBV7-3 and TRBJ1-2; the match to TRBD1 covers 9 bases. The V segment lost 4 bases and the J segment 4 bases; nucleotides outside the gene matches: 1. The CDR3 runs 13 residues. From germline, CDR1 is SGHTA and CDR2 FQGTGA. The part of the CDR3 DNA that was read is TGTGCCAGCAGCTCGGGACAGGGCTATGGC. Protein sequence: CASSSGQGYG. The full CDR3 sequence reads CASSSGQGYGYTF.

This clone came up a few times. The observed sequence ends 3 residues before the CDR3 terminus, with the missing tail filled in from the germline J gene. The chain has TRBV11-1 and TRBJ2-5; D is ambiguous. Germline assignment: CDR1 SGHAT and CDR2 FQDESV (reference sequence). The CDR3 sequence is 11 residues long. Trimming pared 5 bases from V and 2 bases from J, leaving 3 bases between. Incomplete CDR3 DNA: TGTGCCAGCAGCACTCAAGAGACC. This encodes CASSTQET. In full, the CDR3 is CASSTQETQYF. Together with reference TRBV11-1 and TRBJ2-5, the CDR3 gives the full variable domain: EAEVAQSPRYKITEKSQAVAFWCDPISGHATLYWYRQILGQGPELLVQFQDESVVDDSQLPKDRFSAERLKGVDSTLKIQPAELGDSAMYLCASSTQETQYFGPGTRLLVL.

With respect to this clone: Coverage ceases 3 residues before the CDR3 finishes, and the germline J gene fills in the end. The rearrangement links TRBV30 to TRBJ2-5; tentatively, D is TRBD1 (5 bases). The CDR3 is made up of 12 amino acids. V lost 5 bases and J lost 5, with 12 bases in between. Germline V gene lookup returns CDR1 GTSNPN and CDR2 SVGIG (reference sequence). The covered CDR3 bases are TGTGCCTGGTTGACTGCAGGGGAGACC. Its protein product is CAWLTAGET. The entire CDR3 protein is CAWLTAGETQYF. The whole variable domain, filled in from reference TRBV30 and TRBJ2-5, reads SQTIHQWPATLVQPVGSPLSLECTVEGTSNPNLYWYRQAAGRGLQLLFYSVGIGQISSEVPQNLSASRPQDRQFILSSKKLLLSDSGFYLCAWLTAGETQYFGPGTRLLVL.

The sequenced part of the CDR3 DNA is TGTGCCAGCAGCGCCCGACAGGGGATATACAATGAG. Protein sequence: CASSARQGIYNE. From start to end, the CDR3 is CASSARQGIYNEQFF. V gene TRBV7-9 combines with J gene TRBJ2-1, with 8 bases identical to TRBD1. The observed sequence ends 3 residues before the CDR3 terminus, with the missing tail filled in from the germline J gene. The CDR3 is 15 residues long. V shed 5 bases, J shed 4 bases, and the junction held 7 bases outside the gene matches. Germline V CDR1 and CDR2: SEHNR, FQNEAQ (reference sequence).

This clone was counted only a few times. The read finishes 3 residues shy of the CDR3 end, and the germline J gene is used to complete it. The chain carries TRBV7-2 and TRBJ1-5; D unresolved. The V gene's germline CDR1 is SGHTA and CDR2 FQGNSA. Trimming took off 2 bases at V and 3 bases at J, with 5 bases between the two ends. The CDR3 has 13 amino acids. CDR3 DNA (partial): TGTGCCAGCAGCTTATACATCAATCAGCCC. As protein: CASSLYINQP. The entire CDR3 reads CASSLYINQPQHF.

This clone was seen only a few times. Sequencing ends 3 residues short of the CDR3 end; the germline J gene provides the rest. The rearrangement joins TRBV2 to TRBJ1-5; TRBD1 might be the D (6 bases). CDR1 is SNHLY and CDR2 is FYNNEI in the germline V gene. The V end was cut by 4 bases, the J end by 5 bases, with 12 bases between. The CDR3 runs 14 residues. The covered CDR3 bases are TGTGCCAGCAGTGTTTGGGGGGGCGATCAGCCC. It codes for CASSVWGGDQP. The whole CDR3 sequence is CASSVWGGDQPQHF.

A note on this clone: The read terminates 3 residues before the CDR3 end, so the remaining end is supplied by the germline J gene. The chain links TRBV19 to TRBJ2-7; D may be TRBD2 (6 bases). V lost 6 bases to trimming and J lost 1 base, with 13 bases between them. This CDR3 is built from 14 residues. Germline CDR1 is LNHDA and CDR2 is SQIVND (reference sequence). CDR3 region: CASSTVAGSYEQYF. The CDR3 bases that were read are TGTGCCAGTAGCACGGTTGCGGGGTCCTACGAG.

Only a few counts were recorded for this clone. The DNA ends 3 residues before the CDR3 does, and the rest of the CDR3 is filled in from the germline J gene. The chain joins TRBV18 to TRBJ2-3; D uncertain. V dropped 2 bases and J dropped 2 bases, with 11 bases sitting between them. This CDR3 region has 15 residues. CDR1 is KGHSH and CDR2 is LQKENI in the germline V gene. CDR3 protein: CASSPSSTPTDTQYF. The sequenced part of the CDR3 DNA is TGTGCCAGCTCACCATCTAGTACTCCCACAGATACG.

This clone came up a few times. The read finishes 3 residues shy of the CDR3 end, and the germline J gene is used to complete it. V and J are TRBV2 and TRBJ1-1; 8 nucleotides align to TRBD1. Germline assignment: CDR1 SNHLY and CDR2 FYNNEI. CDR3 length equals 14 residues. Unmatched junction bases numbered 3, after V lost 5 bases and J lost 1 base. CDR3 DNA, as far as it was read: TGTGCCAGCAGTATCCAGGGGGCGAACACTGAA. It encodes CASSIQGANTE. The full CDR3 reads CASSIQGANTEAFF.

This clone was seen only a few times. Read sequence stops 3 residues before the CDR3 end, and the germline J gene provides the missing end. The V and J genes are TRBV7-9 and TRBJ1-2; D ambiguous. Trimming cost V 2 bases and J 4 bases, with 8 bases left between them. Looked up from germline, CDR1 is SEHNR and CDR2 is FQNEAQ (reference sequence). The CDR3 contains 13 residues. This chain's CDR3 is CASSLSTLYGYTF. The covered CDR3 bases are TGTGCCAGCAGCTTATCGACACTCTATGGC.